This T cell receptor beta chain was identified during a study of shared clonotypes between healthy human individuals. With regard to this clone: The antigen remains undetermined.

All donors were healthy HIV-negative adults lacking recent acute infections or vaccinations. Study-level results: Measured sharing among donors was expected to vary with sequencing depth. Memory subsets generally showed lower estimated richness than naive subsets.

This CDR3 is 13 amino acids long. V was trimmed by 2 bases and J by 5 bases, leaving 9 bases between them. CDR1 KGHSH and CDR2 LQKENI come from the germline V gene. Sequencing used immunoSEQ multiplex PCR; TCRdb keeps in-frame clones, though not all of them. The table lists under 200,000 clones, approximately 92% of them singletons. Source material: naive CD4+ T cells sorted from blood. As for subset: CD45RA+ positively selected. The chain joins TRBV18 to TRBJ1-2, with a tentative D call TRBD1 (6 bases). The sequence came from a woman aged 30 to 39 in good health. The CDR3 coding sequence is TGTGCCAGCTCACCAACAGGGAAATATGGCTACACCTTC. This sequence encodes CASSPTGKYGYTF.